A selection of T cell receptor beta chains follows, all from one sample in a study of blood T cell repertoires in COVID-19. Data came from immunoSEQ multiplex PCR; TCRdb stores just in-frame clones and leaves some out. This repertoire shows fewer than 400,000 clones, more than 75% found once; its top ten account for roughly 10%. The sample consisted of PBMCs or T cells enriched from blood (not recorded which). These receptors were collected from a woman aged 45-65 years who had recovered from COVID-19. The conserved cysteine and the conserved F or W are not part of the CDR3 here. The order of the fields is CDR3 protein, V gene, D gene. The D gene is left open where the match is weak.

CDR3aa: ASSLQLGLQDNQPQH
v_gene: TRBV7-3
d_gene: .

CDR3aa: ASSRQTSGNTIY
v_gene: TRBV11-2
d_gene: .

CDR3aa: ASTQGQQPQH
v_gene: TRBV28
d_gene: .

CDR3aa: ASLYETRLF
v_gene: TRBV28
d_gene: .

CDR3aa: ASSQSGAGNRLVPEAF
v_gene: TRBV23-1
d_gene: .

CDR3aa: ASKRGQGSTDTQY
v_gene: TRBV6-5
d_gene: TRBD1

CDR3aa: ASSKLQERTGTGRRDEQY
v_gene: TRBV21-1
d_gene: .

CDR3aa: ASSQGPLDRESGFVGYGYT
v_gene: TRBV3-1/TRBV3-2
d_gene: .

CDR3aa: ASSTFGEIRYTEAF
v_gene: TRBV28
d_gene: .

CDR3aa: ASSQEPATGVGYTIY
v_gene: TRBV4-2
d_gene: TRBD1

CDR3aa: AWSVGELYNSPLH
v_gene: TRBV30
d_gene: .

CDR3aa: ASSGTGDEKLF
v_gene: TRBV25-1
d_gene: TRBD1

CDR3aa: ASSSKPGQITEAF
v_gene: TRBV6-2/TRBV6-3
d_gene: TRBD1

CDR3aa: ASSHPASGSYEQY
v_gene: TRBV3-1/TRBV3-2
d_gene: TRBD2

CDR3aa: ASSPLRGNQPQH
v_gene: TRBV19
d_gene: .

CDR3aa: ASSPPRGVQETQY
v_gene: TRBV6-2/TRBV6-3
d_gene: .